The 23 T cell receptor beta chains listed next were all sequenced from one sample in a study of blood T cell repertoires in COVID-19. Repertoires were generated with immunoSEQ multiplex PCR, while TCRdb's copy carries only in-frame clones and drops some. The data show some 230,000 clones, roughly nine tenths seen once. The sample taken for sequencing was PBMCs or T cells enriched from blood (not recorded which). The source is a woman younger than 35 in a cohort exposed to, infected with or recovered from COVID-19 (not recorded which).

The CDR3, as DNA: TGTGCCAGCTCCCAGACTAGCGGGGGATTCGATACGCAGTATTTT. Amino acids: CASSQTSGGFDTQYF. V gene TRBV18 combines with J gene TRBJ2-3; 12 bases fit TRBD2. Germline lookup yields CDR1 KGHSH and CDR2 LQKENI. The CDR3 spans 15 residues. The J segment lost 6 bases and the V segment lost 6 bases, leaving 7 bases of the junction unmatched.

This clone was recorded only once. V usage is TRBV5-1 and J usage is TRBJ2-3; 10 bases are shared with TRBD2. The CDR3 length is 17 residues. Germline V gene sequence: CDR1 SGHRS, CDR2 YFSETQ. V was clipped by 0 bases and J by 4 bases; unmatched bases: 8. The CDR3 spells CASSLGASGGAADTQYF. The CDR3 DNA sequence: TGCGCCAGCAGCTTGGGGGCAAGCGGGGGGGCCGCAGATACGCAGTATTTT.

V and J are TRBV6-5 and TRBJ1-3; weak D call: TRBD1 (5 bases). Germline V gene sequence: CDR1 MNHEY, CDR2 SVGAGI. Trimming pared 2 bases from V and 3 bases from J, leaving 11 bases between. This CDR3 comprises 15 residues. The CDR3 sequence is CASSYTQGGGNTIYF. CDR3 sequence (DNA): TGTGCCAGCAGTTACACCCAGGGCGGTGGAAACACCATATATTTT.

The V gene is TRBV5-4, the J gene TRBJ2-1; D not certain. V lost 0 bases and J lost 2, with 6 bases in between. Germline lookup yields CDR1 SGHNT and CDR2 YYREEE (reference sequence). The CDR3 consists of 14 residues. This CDR3 is CASSLDSTYNEQFF. The CDR3 DNA reads TGTGCCAGCAGCTTGGACTCTACCTACAATGAGCAGTTCTTC.

This rearrangement joins TRBV5-6 to TRBJ1-1, with D tentatively TRBD1 (6 bases). Germline assignment: CDR1 SGHDT and CDR2 YYEEEE. V was pared by 0 bases and J by 1 base, with 10 bases between. This CDR3 region has 15 residues. The CDR3 is CASSLGQGWNTEAFF. For the CDR3, the DNA is TGTGCCAGCAGCTTGGGGCAGGGGTGGAACACTGAAGCTTTCTTT.

V usage is TRBV9 and J usage is TRBJ1-3, with D perhaps TRBD1 (6 bases). V shed 0 bases and J shed 3 bases, with 16 bases lying between them. This CDR3 has 17 amino acids. Germline V CDR1 and CDR2: SGDLS, YYNGEE. The CDR3 loop is CASSVGLQGSGGNTIYF. The DNA for the CDR3 is TGTGCCAGCAGCGTAGGACTACAGGGAAGCGGTGGAAACACCATATATTTT.

This chain connects TRBV28 to TRBJ1-6, with D possibly TRBD1 on 5 matching bases. V was pared by 6 bases and J by 7 bases, with 16 bases between. Germline lookup yields CDR1 MDHEN and CDR2 SYDVKM. CDR3 length: 15 amino acids. CDR3 sequence: CASRSWGERNSPLHF. The CDR3 bases are TGTGCCAGCAGATCGTGGGGGGAGCGGAATTCACCCCTCCACTTT.

This chain links TRBV27 with TRBJ2-1, with 16 bases aligning to TRBD2. This CDR3 has 17 amino acids. V lost 6 bases to trimming and J lost 4 bases; unmatched junction nucleotides: 6. The germline gives CDR1 MNHEY, CDR2 SMNVEV (reference sequence). CDR3 residues: CASSTGLAGGGYNEQFF. The CDR3 nucleotides are TGTGCCAGCAGCACGGGACTAGCGGGAGGGGGATACAATGAGCAGTTCTTC.

The chain couples TRBV2 to TRBJ1-4, with D unresolved. The CDR3 runs to 13 residues. Trimming took 2 bases from V and 5 from J, leaving 6 bases between them. CDR1 is SNHLY and CDR2 is FYNNEI in the germline V gene. CDR3 DNA: TGTGCCAGCAGTGAACGCGGAAATGAAAAACTGTTTTTT. Translating it yields CASSERGNEKLFF.

The chain employs TRBV7-2 and TRBJ2-1; D is undetermined. Germline-derived CDR1 and CDR2 are SGHTA and FQGNSA. Trimming took 1 base from V and 7 from J, leaving 8 bases between them. The CDR3 contains 13 residues. CDR3 coding DNA: TGTGCCAGCAGCTTAGGTCCGTCTAATGAGCAGTTCTTC. Amino acids: CASSLGPSNEQFF. The full variable domain, with the rest looked up from reference TRBV7-2 and TRBJ2-1, is GAGVSQSPSNKVTEKGKDVELRCDPISGHTALYWYRQSLGQGLEFLIYFQGNSAPDKSGLPSDRFSAERTGGSVSTLTIQRTQQEDSAVYLCASSLGPSNEQFFGPGTRLTVL.

This chain connects TRBV11-2 to TRBJ2-1, with D perhaps TRBD1 (6 bases). Between the trimmed V and J ends, which lost 4 bases and 3 bases, there was a span of 16 bases. Germline V gene data show CDR1 as SGHAT and CDR2 as FQNNGV. The CDR3 spans 16 residues. This chain's CDR3 is CASSSTAGTSYNEQFF. The CDR3 nucleotides are TGTGCCAGCAGCTCAACCGCCGGGACAAGCTACAATGAGCAGTTCTTC.

The chain employs TRBV19 and TRBJ1-5, with D unclear. V lost 8 bases and J lost 5, with 16 bases in between. This CDR3 contains 14 residues. Germline values: CDR1 LNHDA, CDR2 SQIVND (reference sequence). CDR3 sequence reads: CASSGDRRYQPQHF. The CDR3 region has the DNA TGTGCCAGTTCCGGGGATCGAAGGTATCAGCCCCAGCATTTT.

DNA of the CDR3: TGTGCCAGCAGTTGGAGCGGGACTGCGATCTCCTACGAGCAGTACTTC. The encoded protein is CASSWSGTAISYEQYF. V and J are TRBV28 and TRBJ2-7, with 7 bases lining up with TRBD2. V was pared by 4 bases and J by 0 bases, with 9 bases of the junction left unmatched. The CDR3 contains 16 residues. Germline V gene sequence: CDR1 MDHEN, CDR2 SYDVKM.

The chain recombines TRBV2 with TRBJ2-1; 9 bases align to TRBD1. The CDR3 is 16 amino acids. In germline, CDR1 is SNHLY, CDR2 FYNNEI. V was pared by 5 bases and J by 2 bases, with 7 bases of the junction left unmatched. CDR3 bases: TGTGCCAGCAGTCCCGGGACAGGGAGAACCTACAATGAGCAGTTCTTC. Translation: CASSPGTGRTYNEQFF.

This clone was recorded once. The chain employs TRBV19 and TRBJ1-1, with D unresolved. V lost 7 bases and J 10 bases, leaving 13 bases between the germline ends. The CDR3 is 11 residues long. Per germline, CDR1 LNHDA and CDR2 SQIVND (reference sequence). In DNA form, the CDR3 reads TGTGCCAGTACGGCTCGGCGGGTAGCTTTCTTT. Protein product: CASTARRVAFF.

J is TRBJ2-5 and V is TRBV7-9; 11 positions agree with TRBD2. The CDR3 totals 17 residues. Germline V gene lookup returns CDR1 SEHNR and CDR2 FQNEAQ (reference sequence). After removal of 2 bases from V and 2 bases from J, the junction contained 7 bases not matched to a gene. CDR3 sequence (DNA): TGTGCCAGCAGCTTAACCCCCCGACTAGCGGGGCAAGAGACCCAGTACTTC. Its translation is CASSLTPRLAGQETQYF.

The chain carries TRBV7-6 and TRBJ2-7; 7 positions agree with TRBD1. Losses at the gene ends were 6 bases for V and 0 bases for J; bases not matched to a gene: 8. This CDR3 spans 15 amino acids. Germline CDR1 is SGHVS and CDR2 is FNYEAQ. CDR3 region: CASRAGDSNSYEQYF. The DNA for the CDR3 is TGTGCCAGCAGAGCCGGGGACAGCAACTCCTACGAGCAGTACTTC.

This clone was seen repeatedly, ten times or more. The chain couples TRBV2 to TRBJ1-1, with a possible D match to TRBD1 (6 bases). The V gene lost 10 bases and the J gene lost 8 bases, with 17 bases spanning the gap. CDR1 is SNHLY, CDR2 FYNNEI, per germline. The CDR3 spans 12 residues. In DNA, the CDR3 is TGTGCCACGTCGTTTACAGGGTTGGAAGCTTTCTTT. Translating gives CATSFTGLEAFF.

V and J are TRBV2 and TRBJ1-6; 7 nucleotides align to TRBD1. The CDR3 has 16 amino acids. CDR1 SNHLY and CDR2 FYNNEI come from the germline V gene. J lost 5 bases, V lost 5 bases, and 9 bases had no gene match. Here the CDR3 reads CASSLSGTANNSPLHF. The CDR3, as DNA: TGTGCCAGCAGTCTTTCCGGGACAGCGAATAATTCACCCCTCCACTTT.

The chain recombines TRBV6-5 with TRBJ2-6; D may be TRBD2 (5 bases). The length of the CDR3 is 15 residues. The V gene lost 2 bases and the J gene lost 8 bases, with 13 bases spanning the gap. Germline values: CDR1 MNHEY, CDR2 SVGAGI. CDR3 protein: CASSYNGPGSNVLTF. Written as DNA, the CDR3 is TGTGCCAGCAGTTACAACGGTCCGGGGTCCAACGTCCTGACTTTC.

As concerns this clone: The same CDR3 also results from other DNA sequences found in this sample. The chain has TRBV5-1 and TRBJ2-5; D might be TRBD2 (5 bases). The CDR3 length is 14 residues. V was clipped by 2 bases and J by 1 base, with 9 bases between them. Per germline, CDR1 SGHRS and CDR2 YFSETQ. The CDR3 loop reads CASSLGRGQETQYF. Written as DNA, the CDR3 is TGCGCCAGCAGCTTAGGTCGGGGCCAAGAGACCCAGTACTTC.

On this clone: One end of the junction varies from germline; a read error may be responsible. This chain joins TRBV7-2 and TRBJ1-3; TRBD1 is a possible D gene (6 bases). The CDR3 has 12 amino acids. The germline V gene encodes CDR1 SGHTA and CDR2 FQGNSA. The chain's CDR3 is CASSLDLGTPVF. Here the CDR3 DNA reads TGTGCCAGCAGCTTAGATCTAGGGACACCCGTCTTT.

This clone was recorded only once. The chain carries TRBV24-1 and TRBJ2-7; 10 positions agree with TRBD2. J was trimmed by 4 bases and V by 6 bases; bases with no gene match: 2. This CDR3 is built from 13 residues. Per germline, CDR1 KGHDR and CDR2 SFDVKD. CDR3 nucleotide sequence: TGTGCCACCAGTCTAGCGGGAGCATACGAGCAGTACTTC. This codes for CATSLAGAYEQYF.